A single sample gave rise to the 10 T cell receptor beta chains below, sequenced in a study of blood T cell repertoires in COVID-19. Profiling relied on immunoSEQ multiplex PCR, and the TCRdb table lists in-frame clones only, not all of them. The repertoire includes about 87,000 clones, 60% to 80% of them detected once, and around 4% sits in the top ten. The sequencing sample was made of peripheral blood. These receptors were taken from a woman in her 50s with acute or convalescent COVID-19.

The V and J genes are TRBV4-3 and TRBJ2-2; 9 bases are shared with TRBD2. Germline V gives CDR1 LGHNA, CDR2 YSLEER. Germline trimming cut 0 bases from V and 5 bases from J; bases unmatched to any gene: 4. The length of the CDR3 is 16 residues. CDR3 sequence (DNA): TGCGCCAGCAGCCAAGAGTTCAGCGGGGGGACCGGGGAGCTGTTTTTT. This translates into CASSQEFSGGTGELFF.

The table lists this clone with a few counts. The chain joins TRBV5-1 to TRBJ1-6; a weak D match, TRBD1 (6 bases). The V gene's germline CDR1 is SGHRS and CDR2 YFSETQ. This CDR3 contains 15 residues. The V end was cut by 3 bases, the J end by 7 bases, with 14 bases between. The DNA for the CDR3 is TGCGCCAGCAGCTCATCCGGGACAAGGAATTCACCCCTCCACTTT. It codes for CASSSSGTRNSPLHF.

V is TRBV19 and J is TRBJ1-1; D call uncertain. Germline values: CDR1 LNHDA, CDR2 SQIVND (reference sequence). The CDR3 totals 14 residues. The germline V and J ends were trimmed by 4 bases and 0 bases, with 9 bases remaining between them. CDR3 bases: TGTGCCAGTAGTACTAGTAGTATGAACACTGAAGCTTTCTTT. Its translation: CASSTSSMNTEAFF.

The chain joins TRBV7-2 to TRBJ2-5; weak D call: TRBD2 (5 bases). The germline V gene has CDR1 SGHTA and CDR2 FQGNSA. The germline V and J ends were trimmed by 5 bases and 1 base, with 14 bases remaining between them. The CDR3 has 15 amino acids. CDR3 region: CASSPRVGSQETQYF. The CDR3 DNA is TGTGCCAGCAGCCCGAGGGTGGGGTCCCAAGAGACCCAGTACTTC.

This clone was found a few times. The chain's CDR3 is CASSERGATGELFF. CDR3 nucleotide sequence: TGTGCCAGCAGTGAACGGGGGGCGACCGGGGAGCTGTTTTTT. V and J are TRBV6-1 and TRBJ2-2; D might be TRBD2 (7 bases). V gave up 2 bases and J gave up 5 bases, with 9 bases separating them. This CDR3 is built from 14 residues. CDR1 is MNHNS and CDR2 is SASEGT in the germline V gene.

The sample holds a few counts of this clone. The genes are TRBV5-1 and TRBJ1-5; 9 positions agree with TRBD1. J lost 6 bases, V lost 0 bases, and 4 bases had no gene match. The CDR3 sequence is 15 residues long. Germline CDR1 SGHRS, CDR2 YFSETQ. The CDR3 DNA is TGCGCCAGCAGCTTGGGGACAGGGGAAGCTCAGCCCCAGCATTTT. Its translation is CASSLGTGEAQPQHF.

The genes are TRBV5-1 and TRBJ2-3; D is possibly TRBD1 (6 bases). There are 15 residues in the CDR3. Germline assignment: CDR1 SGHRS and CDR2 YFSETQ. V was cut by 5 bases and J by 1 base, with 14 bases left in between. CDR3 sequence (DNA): TGCGCCAGCAGTTATACAGGGACACGCACAGATACGCAGTATTTT. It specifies CASSYTGTRTDTQYF.

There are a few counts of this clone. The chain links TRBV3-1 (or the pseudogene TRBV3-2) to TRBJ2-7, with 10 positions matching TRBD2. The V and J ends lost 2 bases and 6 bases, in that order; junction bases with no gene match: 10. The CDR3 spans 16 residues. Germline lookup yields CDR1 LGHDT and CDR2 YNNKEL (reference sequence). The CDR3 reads CASSQWKSGGGTEQYF. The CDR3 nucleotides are TGTGCCAGCAGCCAATGGAAGAGCGGGGGGGGAACCGAGCAGTACTTC.

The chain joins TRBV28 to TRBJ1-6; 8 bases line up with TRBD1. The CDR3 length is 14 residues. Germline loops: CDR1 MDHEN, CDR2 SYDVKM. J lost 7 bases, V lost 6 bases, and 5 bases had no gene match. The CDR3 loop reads CASRSAGGNSPLHF. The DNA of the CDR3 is TGTGCCAGCAGGTCGGCAGGGGGCAATTCACCCCTCCACTTT. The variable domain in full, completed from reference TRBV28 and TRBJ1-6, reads DVKVTQSSRYLVKRTGEKVFLECVQDMDHENMFWYRQDPGLGLRLIYFSYDVKMKEKGDIPEGYSVSREKKERFSLILESASTNQTSMYLCASRSAGGNSPLHFGNGTRLTVT.

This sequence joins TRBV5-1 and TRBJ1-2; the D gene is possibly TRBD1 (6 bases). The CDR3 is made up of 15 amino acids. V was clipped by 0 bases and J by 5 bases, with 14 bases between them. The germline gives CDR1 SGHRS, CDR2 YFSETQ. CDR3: CASSLVGQTTYGYTF. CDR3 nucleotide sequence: TGCGCCAGCAGCTTGGTTGGACAGACGACTTATGGCTACACCTTC.